Included here is one T cell receptor (beta chain) sequence, with context. Its specific antigen is unknown. Base qualities are not recorded, but no much larger clone differs from it by a single base. Trimmed from V: 3 bases; trimmed from J: 5 bases; junction bases lacking a gene match: 5. In the germline V gene (reference sequence), CDR1 corresponds to LNHDA and CDR2 to SQIVND. The CDR3, cysteine through phenylalanine, is 14 amino acids long. Only the CDR3 part of the read is kept: 42 bases, read in frame from the first base. TCRbeta CDR3 regions were amplified from genomic DNA by means of the immunoSEQ Assay, a bias-controlled multiplex PCR. From the authors' description of their analysis: Within the assay, amplification of reference gene primers was used to estimate how many nucleated cells each sample contained. Sequence reads were collapsed and filtered to measure the absolute abundance of every unique TCRbeta CDR3 rearrangement. For each sample, productive Simpson clonality was calculated by taking the square root of Simpson's diversity index across productive rearrangements. Drawn from immuneACCESS, this table holds only the in-frame rearrangements with V and J called that TCRdb kept. Clones are partly lost; checked studies trace under half to an unresolved V gene and leave the rest unexplained. The DNA gave D and trimming, while V, J and clone size come from that table. The sample table shows about 480,000 clones, and roughly 91% are seen once. Together, the top ten hold roughly 8% of the sample.

The sample originates from a study of blood T cell repertoires in COVID-19 (TCRdb year 2020). In terms of the full investigation: The collaborator samples originated in the United States, Italy and Spain and spanned the acute and convalescent phases of COVID-19. The material from the prospective study consisted of cDNA or gDNA derived from T cells, B-cell-depleted T cells, or PBMCs. Deeply sampled blood TCRbeta repertoires from subjects exposed to, actively infected with, or recovered from COVID-19 were included in the dataset. A freely available public database, intended as a resource for researchers studying the immune response to SARS-CoV-2, is where the repertoires were released. Samples were obtained from the ongoing ImmuneRACE study (first 160 participants) and from some 1,200 subjects provided by 6 global collaborators. Nearly every sample came with metadata listing a de-identified subject ID, COVID-19 status, age in years and sex. HLA class I and class II types, where available, came from metadata supplied by the sample provider rather than from assay-based typing.

General findings and caveats noted by the study authors: How much clinical and demographic metadata was included differed by source and by participant, and the metadata was provided uncurated.

One collaborating source in Seattle enrolled patients while the patients were actively infected and followed the patients over time throughout the course of disease. Each collaborating institution followed its own protocols to collect whole blood in K2EDTA tubes. For TCRbeta analysis, collaborators shipped samples in one of three forms: frozen whole blood, isolated PBMCs, or DNA extracted from either of those sample types. Sequencing was done on a sample of peripheral blood. The rearrangement combines TRBV19 with TRBJ2-5; TRBD1 agrees with 8 junctional bases. The TCR sequence derives from a woman aged 50 to 65 with COVID-19, enrolled during active disease. Here is the DNA: TGTGCCAGTAGTATTGAGGACAGGGCTGAGACCCAGTACTTC. Its protein is CASSIEDRAETQYF.